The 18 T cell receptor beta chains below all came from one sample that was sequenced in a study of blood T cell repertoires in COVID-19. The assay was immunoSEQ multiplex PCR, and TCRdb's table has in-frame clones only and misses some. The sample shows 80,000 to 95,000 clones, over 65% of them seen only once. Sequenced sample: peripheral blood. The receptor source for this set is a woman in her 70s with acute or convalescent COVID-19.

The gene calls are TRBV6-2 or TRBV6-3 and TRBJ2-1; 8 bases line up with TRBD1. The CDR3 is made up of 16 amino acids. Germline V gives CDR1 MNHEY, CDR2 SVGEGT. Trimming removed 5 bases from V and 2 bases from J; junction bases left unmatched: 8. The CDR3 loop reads CASSTQRQGPYNEQFF. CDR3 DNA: TGTGCCAGCAGTACTCAGCGACAGGGGCCCTACAATGAGCAGTTCTTC.

The CDR3 DNA sequence: TGCGCCAGCAGCCAAGAATCGGGAGACACCTACGAGCAGTACGTC. Its protein is CASSQESGDTYEQYV. This chain joins TRBV4-1 and TRBJ2-7; possibly TRBD2 for D (6 bases). V was cut by 0 bases and J by 2 bases, with 11 bases left in between. Germline values: CDR1 MGHRA, CDR2 YSYEKL. There are 15 residues in the CDR3.

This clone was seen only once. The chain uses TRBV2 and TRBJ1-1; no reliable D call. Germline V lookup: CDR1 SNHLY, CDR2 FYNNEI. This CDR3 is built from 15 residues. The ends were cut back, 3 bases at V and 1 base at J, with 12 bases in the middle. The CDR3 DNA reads TGTGCCAGCAGTGATTGGGCAGACCCGAACACTGAAGCTTTCTTT. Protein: CASSDWADPNTEAFF.

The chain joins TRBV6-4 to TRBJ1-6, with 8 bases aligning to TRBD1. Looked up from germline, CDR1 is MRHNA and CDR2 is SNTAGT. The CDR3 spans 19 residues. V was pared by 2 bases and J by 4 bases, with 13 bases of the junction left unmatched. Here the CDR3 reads CASSDRYRLRTGYNSPLHF. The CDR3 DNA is TGTGCCAGCAGTGACAGGTATCGATTAAGGACAGGGTATAATTCACCCCTCCACTTT.

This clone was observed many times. CDR3 amino acids: CASSQGQGSGEKLFF. The CDR3 region has the DNA TGCGCCAGCAGCCAGGGTCAGGGGAGCGGTGAAAAACTGTTTTTT. This sequence joins TRBV4-1 and TRBJ1-4, with a possible D match to TRBD1 (6 bases). The CDR3 covers 15 residues. CDR1 and CDR2 from the germline V gene are MGHRA and YSYEKL. V was shortened by 3 bases and J by 7 bases, with 15 bases between the two germline ends.

CDR3 DNA sequence: TGCGCCAGCAGCTTTCGACAGGGTGGTACCACTGAAGCTTTCTTT. Encoded protein: CASSFRQGGTTEAFF. The V gene is TRBV5-1, the J gene TRBJ1-1; 7 bases are a match to TRBD1. This CDR3 comprises 15 residues. With 2 bases clipped from V and 4 bases from J, the junction kept 8 bases outside the gene matches. Looked up from germline, CDR1 is SGHRS and CDR2 is YFSETQ.

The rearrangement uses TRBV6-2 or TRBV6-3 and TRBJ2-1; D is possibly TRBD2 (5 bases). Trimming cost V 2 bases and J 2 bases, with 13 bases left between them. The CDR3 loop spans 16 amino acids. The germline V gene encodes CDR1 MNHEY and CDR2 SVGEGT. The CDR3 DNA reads TGTGCCAGCAGTTACCCAAGAGGGAGAGCCTACAATGAGCAGTTCTTC. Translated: CASSYPRGRAYNEQFF.

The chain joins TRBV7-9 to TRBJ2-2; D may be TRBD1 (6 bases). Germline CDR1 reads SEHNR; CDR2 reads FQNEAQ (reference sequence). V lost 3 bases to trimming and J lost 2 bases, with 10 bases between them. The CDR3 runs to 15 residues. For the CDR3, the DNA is TGTGCCAGCAGCTTTGCGGACAGAAACACCGGGGAGCTGTTTTTT. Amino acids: CASSFADRNTGELFF.

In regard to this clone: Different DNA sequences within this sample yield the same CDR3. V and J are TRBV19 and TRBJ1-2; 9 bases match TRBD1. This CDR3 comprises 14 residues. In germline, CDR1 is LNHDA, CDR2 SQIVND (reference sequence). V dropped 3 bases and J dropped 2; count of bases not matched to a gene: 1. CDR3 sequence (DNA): TGTGCCAGTAGTATTGGGACAGGGAACTATGGCTACACCTTC. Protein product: CASSIGTGNYGYTF.

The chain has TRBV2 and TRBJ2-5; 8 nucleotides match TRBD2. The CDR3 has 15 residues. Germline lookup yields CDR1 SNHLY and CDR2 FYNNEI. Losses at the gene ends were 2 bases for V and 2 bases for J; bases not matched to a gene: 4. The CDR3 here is CASSEISGVQETQYF. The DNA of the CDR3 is TGTGCCAGCAGTGAAATTAGCGGGGTTCAAGAGACCCAGTACTTC.

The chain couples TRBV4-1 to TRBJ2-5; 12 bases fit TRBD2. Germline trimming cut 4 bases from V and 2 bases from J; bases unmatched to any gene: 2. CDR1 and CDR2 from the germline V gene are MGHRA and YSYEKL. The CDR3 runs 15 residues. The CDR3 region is CASSRTSGAQETQYF. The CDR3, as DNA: TGCGCCAGCAGCCGGACTAGCGGGGCACAAGAGACCCAGTACTTC.

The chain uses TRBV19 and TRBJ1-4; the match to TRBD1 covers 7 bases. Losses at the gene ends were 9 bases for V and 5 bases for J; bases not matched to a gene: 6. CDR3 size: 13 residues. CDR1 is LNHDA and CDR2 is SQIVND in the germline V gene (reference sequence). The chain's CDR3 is CASQDRPNEKLFF. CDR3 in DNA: TGTGCCAGCCAGGACAGGCCGAATGAAAAACTGTTTTTT.

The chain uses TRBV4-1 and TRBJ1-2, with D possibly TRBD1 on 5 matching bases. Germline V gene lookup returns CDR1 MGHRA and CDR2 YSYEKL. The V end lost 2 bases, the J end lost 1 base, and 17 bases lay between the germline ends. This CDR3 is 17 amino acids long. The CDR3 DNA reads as TGCGCCAGCAGCCAATCAGGGAAACAAAAAATTAACTATGGCTACACCTTC. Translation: CASSQSGKQKINYGYTF.

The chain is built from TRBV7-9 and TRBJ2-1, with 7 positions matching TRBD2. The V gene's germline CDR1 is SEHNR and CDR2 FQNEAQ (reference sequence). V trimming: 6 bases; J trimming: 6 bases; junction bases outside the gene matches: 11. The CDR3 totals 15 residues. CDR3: CASRAGSDPTNEQFF. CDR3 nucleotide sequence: TGTGCCAGCAGAGCGGGATCCGATCCCACCAATGAGCAGTTCTTC. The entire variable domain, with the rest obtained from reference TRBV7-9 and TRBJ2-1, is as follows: DTGVSQNPRHKITKRGQNVTFRCDPISEHNRLYWYRQTLGQGPEFLTYFQNEAQLEKSRLLSDRFSAERPKGSFSTLEIQRTEQGDSAMYLCASRAGSDPTNEQFFGPGTRLTVL.

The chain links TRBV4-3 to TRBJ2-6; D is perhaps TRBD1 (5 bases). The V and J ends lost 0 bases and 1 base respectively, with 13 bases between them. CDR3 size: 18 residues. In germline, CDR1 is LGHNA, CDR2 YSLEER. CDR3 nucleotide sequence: TGCGCCAGCAGCCAAGAATGGTCCAGGGCTTCTGGGGCCAACGTCCTGACTTTC. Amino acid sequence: CASSQEWSRASGANVLTF.

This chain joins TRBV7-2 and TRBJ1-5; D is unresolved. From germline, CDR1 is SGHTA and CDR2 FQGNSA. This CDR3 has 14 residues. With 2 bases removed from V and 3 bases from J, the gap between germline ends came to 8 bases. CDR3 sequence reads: CASSLYDINQPQHF. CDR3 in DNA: TGTGCCAGCAGCTTATATGACATCAATCAGCCCCAGCATTTT.

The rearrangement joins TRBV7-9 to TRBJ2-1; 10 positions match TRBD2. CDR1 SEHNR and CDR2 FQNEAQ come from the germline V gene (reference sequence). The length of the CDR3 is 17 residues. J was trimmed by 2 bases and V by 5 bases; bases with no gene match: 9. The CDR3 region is CASSQGPTSGTYNEQFF. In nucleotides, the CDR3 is TGTGCCAGCAGCCAGGGGCCCACTAGCGGGACCTACAATGAGCAGTTCTTC.

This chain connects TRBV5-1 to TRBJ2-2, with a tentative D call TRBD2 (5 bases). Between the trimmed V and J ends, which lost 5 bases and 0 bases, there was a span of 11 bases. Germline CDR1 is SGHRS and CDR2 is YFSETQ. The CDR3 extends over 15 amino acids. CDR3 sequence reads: CASRRAASNTGELFF. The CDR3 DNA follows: TGCGCCAGCAGAAGAGCGGCCTCGAACACCGGGGAGCTGTTTTTT.